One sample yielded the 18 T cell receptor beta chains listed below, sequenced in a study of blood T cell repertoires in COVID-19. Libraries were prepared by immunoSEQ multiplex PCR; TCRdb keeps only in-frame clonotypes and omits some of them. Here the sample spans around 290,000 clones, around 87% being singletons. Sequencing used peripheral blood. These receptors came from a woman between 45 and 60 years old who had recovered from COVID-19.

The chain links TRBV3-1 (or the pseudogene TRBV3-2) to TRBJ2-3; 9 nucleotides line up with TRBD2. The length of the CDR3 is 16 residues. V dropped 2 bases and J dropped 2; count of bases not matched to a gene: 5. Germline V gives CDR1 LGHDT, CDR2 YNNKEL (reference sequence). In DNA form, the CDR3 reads TGTGCCAGCAGCCAAACGGGACTAGCATACACAGATACGCAGTATTTT. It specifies CASSQTGLAYTDTQYF.

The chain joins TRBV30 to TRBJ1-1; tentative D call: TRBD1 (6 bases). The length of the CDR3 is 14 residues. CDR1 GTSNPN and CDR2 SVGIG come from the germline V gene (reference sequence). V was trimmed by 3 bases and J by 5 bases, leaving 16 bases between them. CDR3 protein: CAWREFGQGTEAFF. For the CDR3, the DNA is TGTGCCTGGAGGGAATTCGGCCAGGGGACTGAAGCTTTCTTT.

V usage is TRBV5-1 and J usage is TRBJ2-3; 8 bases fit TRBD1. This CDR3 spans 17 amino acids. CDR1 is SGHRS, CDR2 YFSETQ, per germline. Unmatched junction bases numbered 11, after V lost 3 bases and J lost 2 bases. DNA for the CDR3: TGCGCCAGCAGCTCAAATGGACAGGGTTCGGCCACAGATACGCAGTATTTT. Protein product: CASSSNGQGSATDTQYF.

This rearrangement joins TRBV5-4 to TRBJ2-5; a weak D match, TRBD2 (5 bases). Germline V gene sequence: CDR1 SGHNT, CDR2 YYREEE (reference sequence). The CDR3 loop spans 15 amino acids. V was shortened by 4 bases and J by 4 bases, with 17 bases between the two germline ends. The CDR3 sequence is CASSPDLGNRETQYF. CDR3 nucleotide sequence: TGTGCCAGCAGCCCGGACTTGGGGAACAGAGAGACCCAGTACTTC.

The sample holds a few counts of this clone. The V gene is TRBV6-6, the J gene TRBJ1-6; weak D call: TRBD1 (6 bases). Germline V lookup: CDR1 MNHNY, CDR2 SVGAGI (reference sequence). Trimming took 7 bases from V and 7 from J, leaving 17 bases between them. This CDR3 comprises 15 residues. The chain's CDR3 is CASTLLGALNSPLHF. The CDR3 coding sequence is TGTGCCAGCACTCTCTTGGGGGCGTTGAATTCACCCCTCCACTTT.

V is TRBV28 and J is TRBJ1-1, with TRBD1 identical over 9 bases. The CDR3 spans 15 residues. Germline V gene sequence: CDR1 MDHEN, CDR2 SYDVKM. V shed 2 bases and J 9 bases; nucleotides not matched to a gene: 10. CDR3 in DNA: TGTGCCAGCAGTTTAGGGGACAGGGCTTTGATCCAAGCTTTCTTT. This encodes CASSLGDRALIQAFF.

Here the CDR3 reads CASSLGQFNTEAFF. The CDR3 DNA sequence: TGTGCCAGCAGCCTGGGACAGTTTAACACTGAAGCTTTCTTT. The V call is TRBV3-1 (or the pseudogene TRBV3-2), the J call TRBJ1-1; the match to TRBD1 covers 7 bases. V lost 4 bases and J lost 2; bases outside the gene matches: 4. The CDR3 is 14 residues long. CDR1 and CDR2 (germline): LGHDT, YNNKEL (reference sequence).

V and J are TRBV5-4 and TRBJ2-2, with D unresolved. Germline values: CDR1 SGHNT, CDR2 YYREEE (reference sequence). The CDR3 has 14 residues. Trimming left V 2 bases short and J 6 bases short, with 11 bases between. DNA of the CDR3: TGTGCCAGCAGCTTTGGAGCCGCCGCCGGGGAGCTGTTTTTT. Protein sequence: CASSFGAAAGELFF.

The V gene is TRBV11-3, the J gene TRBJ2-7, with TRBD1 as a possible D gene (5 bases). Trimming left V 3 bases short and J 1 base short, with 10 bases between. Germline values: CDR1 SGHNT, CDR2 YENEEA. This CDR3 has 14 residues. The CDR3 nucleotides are TGTGCCAGCAGCTTTGACAGCGTGTCCTACGAGCAGTACTTC. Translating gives CASSFDSVSYEQYF. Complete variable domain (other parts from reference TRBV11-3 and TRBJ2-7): EAGVVQSPRYKIIEKKQPVAFWCNPISGHNTLYWYLQNLGQGPELLIRYENEEAVDDSQLPKDRFSAERLKGVDSTLKIQPAELGDSAVYLCASSFDSVSYEQYFGPGTRLTVT.

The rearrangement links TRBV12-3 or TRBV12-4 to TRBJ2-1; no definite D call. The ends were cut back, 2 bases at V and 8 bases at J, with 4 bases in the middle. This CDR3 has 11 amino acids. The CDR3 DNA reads TGTGCCAGCAGTTTATTCTATGAGCAGTTCTTC. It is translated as CASSLFYEQFF.

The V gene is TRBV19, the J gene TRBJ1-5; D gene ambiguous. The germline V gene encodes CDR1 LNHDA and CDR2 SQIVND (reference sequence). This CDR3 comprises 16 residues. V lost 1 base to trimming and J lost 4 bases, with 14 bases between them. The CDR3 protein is CASSIGRGSPNQPQHF. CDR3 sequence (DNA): TGTGCCAGTAGTATAGGAAGAGGGTCCCCAAATCAGCCCCAGCATTTT.

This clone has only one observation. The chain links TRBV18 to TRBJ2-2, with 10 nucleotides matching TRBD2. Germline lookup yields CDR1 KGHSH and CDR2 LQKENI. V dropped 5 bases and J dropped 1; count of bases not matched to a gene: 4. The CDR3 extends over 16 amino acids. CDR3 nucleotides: TGTGCCAGCTCATACCCTAGCGGGGGGAACACCGGGGAGCTGTTTTTT. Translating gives CASSYPSGGNTGELFF.

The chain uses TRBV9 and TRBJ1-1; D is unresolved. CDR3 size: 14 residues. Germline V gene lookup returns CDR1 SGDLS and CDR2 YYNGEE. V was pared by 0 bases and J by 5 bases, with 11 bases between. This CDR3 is CASSVGGRATEAFF. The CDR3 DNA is TGTGCCAGCAGCGTAGGAGGGAGGGCGACTGAAGCTTTCTTT.

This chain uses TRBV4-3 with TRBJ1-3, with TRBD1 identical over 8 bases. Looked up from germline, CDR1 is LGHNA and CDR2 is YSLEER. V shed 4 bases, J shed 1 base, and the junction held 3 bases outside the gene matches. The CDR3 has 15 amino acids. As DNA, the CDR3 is TGCGCCAGCAGCCCAACAGGGGGTTCTGGAAACACCATATATTTT. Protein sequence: CASSPTGGSGNTIYF.

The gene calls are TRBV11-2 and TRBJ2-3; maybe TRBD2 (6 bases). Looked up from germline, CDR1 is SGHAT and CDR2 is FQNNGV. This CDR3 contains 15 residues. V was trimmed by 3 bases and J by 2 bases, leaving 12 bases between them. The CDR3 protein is CASSFTAGTTDTQYF. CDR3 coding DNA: TGTGCCAGCAGCTTTACGGCGGGAACCACAGATACGCAGTATTTT.

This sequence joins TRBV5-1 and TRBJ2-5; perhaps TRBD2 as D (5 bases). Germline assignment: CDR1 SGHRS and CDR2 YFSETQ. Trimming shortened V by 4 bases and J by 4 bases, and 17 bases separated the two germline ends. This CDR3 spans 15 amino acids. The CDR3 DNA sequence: TGCGCCAGCAGCCCCGGGCGAGGGAATGGAGAGACCCAGTACTTC. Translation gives CASSPGRGNGETQYF.

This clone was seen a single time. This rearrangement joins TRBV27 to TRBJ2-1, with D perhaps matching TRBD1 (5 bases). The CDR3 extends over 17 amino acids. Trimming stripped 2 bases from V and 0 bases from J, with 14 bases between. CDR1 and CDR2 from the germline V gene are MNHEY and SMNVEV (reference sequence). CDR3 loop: CASSLIGASSSYNEQFF. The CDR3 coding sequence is TGTGCCAGCAGTTTAATTGGGGCTAGTAGCTCCTACAATGAGCAGTTCTTC.

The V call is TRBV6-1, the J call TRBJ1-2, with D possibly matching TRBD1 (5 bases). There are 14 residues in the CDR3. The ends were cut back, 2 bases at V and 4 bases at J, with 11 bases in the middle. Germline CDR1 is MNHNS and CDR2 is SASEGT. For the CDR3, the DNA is TGTGCCAGCAGTGAATCCCAGGGATTCTATGGCTACACCTTC. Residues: CASSESQGFYGYTF.